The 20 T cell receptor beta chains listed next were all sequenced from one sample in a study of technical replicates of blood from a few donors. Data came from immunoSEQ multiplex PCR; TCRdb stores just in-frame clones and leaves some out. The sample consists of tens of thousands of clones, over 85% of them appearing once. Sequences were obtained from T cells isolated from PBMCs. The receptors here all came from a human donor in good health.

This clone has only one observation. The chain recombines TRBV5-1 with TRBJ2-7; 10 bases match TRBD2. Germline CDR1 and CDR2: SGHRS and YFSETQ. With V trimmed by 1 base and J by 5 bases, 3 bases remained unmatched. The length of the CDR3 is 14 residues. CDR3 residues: CASSLRLAGDEQYF. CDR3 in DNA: TGCGCCAGCAGCTTGCGGCTAGCGGGAGACGAGCAGTACTTC.

The CDR3 nucleotides are TGTGCCAGCACCCGAGGTGGGAGCGGGAGCTACGAGCAGTACTTC. Translating it yields CASTRGGSGSYEQYF. This chain uses TRBV13 with TRBJ2-7; 8 bases agree with TRBD2. The CDR3 is made up of 15 amino acids. CDR1 and CDR2 from the germline V gene are PRHDT and FYEKMQ (reference sequence). V lost 7 bases and J lost 3; bases outside the gene matches: 11.

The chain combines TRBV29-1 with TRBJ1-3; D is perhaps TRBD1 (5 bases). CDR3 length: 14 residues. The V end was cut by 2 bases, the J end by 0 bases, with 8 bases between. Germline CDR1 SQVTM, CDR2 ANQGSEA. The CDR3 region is CSVEPGLSGNTIYF. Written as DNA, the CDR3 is TGCAGCGTTGAACCAGGGCTCTCTGGAAACACCATATATTTT. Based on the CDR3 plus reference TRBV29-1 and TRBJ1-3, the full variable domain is SAVISQKPSRDICQRGTSLTIQCQVDSQVTMMFWYRQQPGQSLTLIATANQGSEATYESGFVIDKFPISRPNLTFSTLTVSNMSPEDSSIYLCSVEPGLSGNTIYFGEGSWLTVV.

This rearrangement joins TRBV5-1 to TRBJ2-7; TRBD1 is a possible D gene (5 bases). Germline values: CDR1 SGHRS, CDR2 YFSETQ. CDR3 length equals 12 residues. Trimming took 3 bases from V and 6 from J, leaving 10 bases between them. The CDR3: CASSYPGSEQYF. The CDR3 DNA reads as TGCGCCAGCAGCTATCCAGGGTCCGAGCAGTACTTC.

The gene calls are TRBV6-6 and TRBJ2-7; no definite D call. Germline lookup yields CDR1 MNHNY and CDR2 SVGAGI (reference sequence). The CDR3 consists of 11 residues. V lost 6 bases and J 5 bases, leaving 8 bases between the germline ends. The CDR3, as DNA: TGTGCCAGCAGACTAACCCACGAGCAGTACTTC. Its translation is CASRLTHEQYF.

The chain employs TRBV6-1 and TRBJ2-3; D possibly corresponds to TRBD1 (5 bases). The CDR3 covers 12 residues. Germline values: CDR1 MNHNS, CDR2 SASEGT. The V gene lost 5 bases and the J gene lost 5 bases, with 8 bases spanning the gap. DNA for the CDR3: TGTGCCAGCAGTCTCCAGGGAGATACGCAGTATTTT. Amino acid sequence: CASSLQGDTQYF.

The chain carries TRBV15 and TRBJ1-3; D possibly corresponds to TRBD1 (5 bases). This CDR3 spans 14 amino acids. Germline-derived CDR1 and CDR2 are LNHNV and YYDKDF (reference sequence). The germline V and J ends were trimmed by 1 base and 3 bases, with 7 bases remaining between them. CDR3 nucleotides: TGTGCCACCAGCAGAGGGGGGGGTGGAAACACCATATATTTT. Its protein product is CATSRGGGGNTIYF.

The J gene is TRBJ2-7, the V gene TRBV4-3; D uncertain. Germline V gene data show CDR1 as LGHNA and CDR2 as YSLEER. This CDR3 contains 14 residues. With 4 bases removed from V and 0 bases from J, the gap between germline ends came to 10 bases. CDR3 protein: CASSLYFYSYEQYF. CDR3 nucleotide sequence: TGCGCCAGCAGCCTCTACTTTTACTCCTACGAGCAGTACTTC.

DNA of the CDR3: TGTGCCAGTAGTAGACGGACAGGGAACGAGCAGTACTTC. It yields the protein CASSRRTGNEQYF. The V and J genes are TRBV19 and TRBJ2-7, with TRBD1 identical over 8 bases. The CDR3 sequence is 13 residues long. Germline V gives CDR1 LNHDA, CDR2 SQIVND (reference sequence). V lost 4 bases, J lost 5 bases, and 4 bases stayed unmatched. Full variable domain (remainder filled in from reference TRBV19 and TRBJ2-7): DGGITQSPKYLFRKEGQNVTLSCEQNLNHDAMYWYRQDPGQGLRLIYYSQIVNDFQKGDIAEGYSVSREKKESFPLTVTSAQKNPTAFYLCASSRRTGNEQYFGPGTRLTVT.

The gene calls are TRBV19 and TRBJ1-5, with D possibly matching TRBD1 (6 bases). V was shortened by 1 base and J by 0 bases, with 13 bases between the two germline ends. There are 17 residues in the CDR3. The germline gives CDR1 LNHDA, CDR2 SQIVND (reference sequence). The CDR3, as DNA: TGTGCCAGTAGTATAGGTCAGGGGAGTTTTAGCAATCAGCCCCAGCATTTT. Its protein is CASSIGQGSFSNQPQHF.

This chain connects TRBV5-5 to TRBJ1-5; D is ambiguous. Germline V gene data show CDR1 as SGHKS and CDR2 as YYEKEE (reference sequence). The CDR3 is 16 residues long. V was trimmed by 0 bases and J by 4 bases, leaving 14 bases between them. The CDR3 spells CASSLGYGGENQPQHF. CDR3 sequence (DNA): TGTGCCAGCAGCTTGGGGTATGGTGGAGAAAATCAGCCCCAGCATTTT.

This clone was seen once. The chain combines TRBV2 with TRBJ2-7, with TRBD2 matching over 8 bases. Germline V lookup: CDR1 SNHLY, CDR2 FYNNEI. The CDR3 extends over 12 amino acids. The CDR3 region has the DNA TGTGCCAGCAGTTTGGTTAGTAGCGGGAAGAGGGTC. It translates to CASSLVSSGKRV.

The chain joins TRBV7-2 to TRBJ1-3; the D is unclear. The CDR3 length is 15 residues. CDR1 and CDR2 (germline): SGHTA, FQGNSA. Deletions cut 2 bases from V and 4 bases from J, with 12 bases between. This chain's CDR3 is CASSLRYGEGNTIYF. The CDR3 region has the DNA TGTGCCAGCAGCTTACGGTACGGGGAGGGAAACACCATATATTTT.

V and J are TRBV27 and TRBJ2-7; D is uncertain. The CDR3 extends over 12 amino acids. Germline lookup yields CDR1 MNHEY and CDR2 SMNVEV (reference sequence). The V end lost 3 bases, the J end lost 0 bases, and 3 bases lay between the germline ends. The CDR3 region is CASSFGSYEQYF. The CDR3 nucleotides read TGTGCCAGCAGTTTCGGCTCCTACGAGCAGTACTTC.

The chain's CDR3 is CASNSGGFSYEQYF. CDR3 DNA sequence: TGTGCCAGCAACTCGGGGGGCTTTTCCTACGAGCAGTACTTC. The V call is TRBV6-5, the J call TRBJ2-7, with D possibly TRBD2 on 7 matching bases. The CDR3 is made up of 14 amino acids. V lost 7 bases and J lost 1, with 14 bases in between. CDR1 and CDR2 from the germline V gene are MNHEY and SVGAGI.

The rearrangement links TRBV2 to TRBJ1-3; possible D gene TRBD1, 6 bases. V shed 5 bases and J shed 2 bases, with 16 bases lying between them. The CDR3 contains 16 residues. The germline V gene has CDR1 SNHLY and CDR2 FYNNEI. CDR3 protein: CASSWGPRRAGNTIYF. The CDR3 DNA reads TGTGCCAGCAGTTGGGGGCCAAGAAGAGCTGGAAACACCATATATTTT.

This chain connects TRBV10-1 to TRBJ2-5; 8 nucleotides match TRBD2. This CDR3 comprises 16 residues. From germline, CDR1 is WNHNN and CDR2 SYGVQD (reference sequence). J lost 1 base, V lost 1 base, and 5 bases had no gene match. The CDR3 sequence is CASSELSTSGQETQYF. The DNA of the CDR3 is TGCGCCAGCAGTGAGTTATCAACTAGCGGCCAAGAGACCCAGTACTTC.

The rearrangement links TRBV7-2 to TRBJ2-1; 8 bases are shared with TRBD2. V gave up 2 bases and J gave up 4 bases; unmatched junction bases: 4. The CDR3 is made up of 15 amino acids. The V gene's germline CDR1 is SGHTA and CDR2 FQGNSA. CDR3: CASSLRLAIYNEQFF. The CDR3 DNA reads TGTGCCAGCAGCTTACGACTAGCGATTTACAATGAGCAGTTCTTC.

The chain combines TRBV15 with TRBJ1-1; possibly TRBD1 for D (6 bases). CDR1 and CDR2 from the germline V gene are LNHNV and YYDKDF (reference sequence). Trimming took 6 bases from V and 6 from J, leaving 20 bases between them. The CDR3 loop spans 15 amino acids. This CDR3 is CATRPNRGGAAEAFF. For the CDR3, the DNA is TGTGCCACCAGACCAAATCGGGGGGGCGCCGCTGAAGCTTTCTTT.

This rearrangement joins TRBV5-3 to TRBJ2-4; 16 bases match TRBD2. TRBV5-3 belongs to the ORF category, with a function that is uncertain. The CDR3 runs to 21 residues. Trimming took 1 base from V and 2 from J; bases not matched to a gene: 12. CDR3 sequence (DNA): TGTGCCAGAAGCTTGAGTCCACGAGGGACTAGCGGGAGGGCCTCCAAAAACATTCAGTACTTC. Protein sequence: CARSLSPRGTSGRASKNIQYF.